This TCR beta chain comes out of a study of CD8 T cells in Susac syndrome. V shed 0 bases, J shed 5 bases, and the junction held 6 bases outside the gene matches. This CDR3 is 15 amino acids long. Germline values: CDR1 MNHEY, CDR2 SVGAGI. Healthy donors constituted the control group, matched for age and sex. Random hexamers primed reverse transcription of about 0.45 to 1 ug RNA. Across 54 Vbeta and 13 Jbeta, immunoSEQ multiplex PCR amplified TCR beta CDR3. Each CDR3 protein is one row after TCRdb ran MiXCR on the immunoSEQ multiplex PCR reads. The sample shows approximately 120,000 distinct CDR3 sequences, roughly 95% of them seen only once.

The chain couples TRBV6-5 to TRBJ1-1, with 7 bases lining up with TRBD1. The material sequenced was CD4+ T cells from PBMCs. This sequence originates from a human donor in good health. CDR3 sequence reads: CASSYSETGRTEAFF. CDR3 bases: TGTGCCAGCAGTTACTCGGAGACAGGGCGGACTGAAGCTTTCTTT.